The sequence of this TCR beta chain was determined in a study of patients and donors after allogeneic stem cell transplantation. TCRdb redid the calling of the RT-PCR reads with MiXCR, one entry per CDR3 protein. In the table there are hundreds of thousands of distinct CDR3 sequences, around an eighth of which are singletons. Germline V gene lookup returns CDR1 SGHTA and CDR2 FQGNSA. CDR3 length: 15 residues. With 5 bases clipped from V and 4 bases from J, the junction kept 8 bases outside the gene matches. This clonotype was seen a few times. This sequence originates from a human donor who was either an allogeneic HSCT recipient or a stem cell or donor lymphocyte infusion donor (not recorded which). It is not recorded whose cells these are; they may come from a transplant donor. The specimen was blood, either unsorted or a sorted T cell fraction (not recorded which). V gene TRBV7-2 combines with J gene TRBJ1-2; 9 nucleotides align to TRBD1. CDR3 nucleotides: TGTGCCAGCAGCACCCGGACAGGGGACGTCTATGGCTACACCTTC. Translation gives CASSTRTGDVYGYTF. Complete variable domain (other parts from reference TRBV7-2 and TRBJ1-2): GAGVSQSPSNKVTEKGKDVELRCDPISGHTALYWYRQSLGQGLEFLIYFQGNSAPDKSGLPSDRFSAERTGGSVSTLTIQRTQQEDSAVYLCASSTRTGDVYGYTFGSGTRLTVV.